The 24 T cell receptor beta chains reported below all come from one sample, sequenced in a study of cytomegalovirus exposure and HLA in healthy donors. This PCR relied on a set of 60 Vbeta primers and 13 Jbeta primers. The method was immunoSEQ multiplex PCR; TCRdb's version includes in-frame clones alone and lacks a portion of them. The profile covers about 82,000 clones, with 70% to 80% appearing a single time and roughly 12% taken by the ten largest. Source material: PBMCs. These receptors originate from a human donor in good health.

To note about this clone: Other DNA sequences in this specimen translate into the identical CDR3. This chain connects TRBV27 to TRBJ1-5, with 7 nucleotides matching TRBD1. J was trimmed by 2 bases and V by 5 bases; bases with no gene match: 3. The CDR3 contains 14 residues. Germline lookup yields CDR1 MNHEY and CDR2 SMNVEV (reference sequence). DNA for the CDR3: TGTGCCAGCAGTCTAACAGGGGGCAATCAGCCCCAGCATTTT. Protein product: CASSLTGGNQPQHF.

The chain recombines TRBV29-1 with TRBJ1-2; perhaps TRBD1 as D (5 bases). Germline values: CDR1 SQVTM, CDR2 ANQGSEA. This CDR3 comprises 14 residues. V was pared by 7 bases and J by 4 bases, with 19 bases between. CDR3 amino acids: CSALAARESYGYTF. CDR3 DNA sequence: TGCAGCGCTCTGGCGGCCAGGGAAAGCTATGGCTACACCTTC.

The sample holds a few counts of this clone. DNA of the CDR3: TGTGCCAGCAGTTCTCCCCGGGGGGAGTACACTGAAGCTTTCTTT. This encodes CASSSPRGEYTEAFF. The genes are TRBV6-5 and TRBJ1-1; D may be TRBD1 (5 bases). The CDR3 runs 15 residues. The ends were cut back, 4 bases at V and 3 bases at J, with 15 bases in the middle. Germline V gives CDR1 MNHEY, CDR2 SVGAGI.

V gene TRBV6-5 combines with J gene TRBJ1-2; D is uncertain. The germline V gene has CDR1 MNHEY and CDR2 SVGAGI. The CDR3 loop spans 15 amino acids. V was cut by 4 bases and J by 5 bases, with 17 bases left in between. The CDR3 sequence: CASSSNTDFGYGYTF. Written as DNA, the CDR3 is TGTGCCAGCAGTTCAAACACAGATTTTGGGTATGGCTACACCTTC.

The chain couples TRBV6-5 to TRBJ2-2; 10 nucleotides agree with TRBD1. Trimming removed 5 bases from V and 4 bases from J; junction bases left unmatched: 4. The CDR3 has 15 amino acids. Germline-derived CDR1 and CDR2 are MNHEY and SVGAGI. The CDR3 loop is CASSVRTGGTGELFF. The CDR3 coding sequence is TGTGCCAGCAGTGTTAGGACAGGGGGCACCGGGGAGCTGTTTTTT.

This chain uses TRBV19 with TRBJ1-6; D call uncertain. The germline V and J ends were trimmed by 7 bases and 7 bases, with 11 bases remaining between them. The CDR3 has 13 amino acids. CDR1 LNHDA and CDR2 SQIVND come from the germline V gene (reference sequence). In nucleotides, the CDR3 is TGTGCCAGTAAACCGGGAGGGAATTCACCCCTCCACTTT. As protein: CASKPGGNSPLHF.

V usage is TRBV2 and J usage is TRBJ2-2; possibly TRBD2 for D (5 bases). This CDR3 is 16 amino acids long. Germline V gene data show CDR1 as SNHLY and CDR2 as FYNNEI. V was cut by 5 bases and J by 9 bases, with 22 bases left in between. The CDR3 reads CASSSDFTPSPRELFF. CDR3 DNA sequence: TGTGCCAGCAGTTCGGACTTCACCCCTTCCCCCCGGGAGCTGTTTTTT.

The genes are TRBV21-1 and TRBJ2-7; the table gives TRBD2 as D, unverified against the DNA. TRBV21-1 is designated a pseudogene. The CDR3 sequence is 14 residues long. The CDR3 protein is CATPRADSSYEQYF. The CDR3 region has the DNA TGTGCCACCCCAAGGGCGGACTCAAGTTACGAGCAGTACTTC.

This clone was recorded only once. The chain recombines TRBV6-5 with TRBJ1-1; TRBD1 might be the D (6 bases). Germline CDR1 is MNHEY and CDR2 is SVGAGI. The germline V and J ends were trimmed by 2 bases and 1 base, with 11 bases remaining between them. This CDR3 has 15 amino acids. The CDR3 coding sequence is TGTGCCAGCAGTTACGGGGGGGCGCGGAACACTGAAGCTTTCTTT. It is translated as CASSYGGARNTEAFF.

This rearrangement joins TRBV10-3 to TRBJ1-2; 7 bases fit TRBD1. The CDR3 is made up of 13 amino acids. Germline CDR1 reads ENHRY; CDR2 reads SYGVKD. Unmatched junction bases numbered 9, after V lost 6 bases and J lost 8 bases. The CDR3 nucleotides read TGTGCCATCAGACCTGGGACAGTGGACGGCTACACCTTC. Amino acid sequence: CAIRPGTVDGYTF.

V gene TRBV6-1 combines with J gene TRBJ2-5; 7 nucleotides match TRBD2. The germline CDR1 and CDR2 sequences are MNHNS and SASEGT. The CDR3 spans 15 residues. The V segment lost 2 bases and the J segment 5 bases; nucleotides outside the gene matches: 8. This CDR3 reads CASSEFSGGGETQYF. CDR3 nucleotides: TGTGCCAGCAGTGAATTCTCGGGGGGAGGTGAGACCCAGTACTTC.

The rearrangement joins TRBV7-2 to TRBJ2-7, with TRBD2 matching over 8 bases. V shed 5 bases and J 2 bases; nucleotides not matched to a gene: 11. The CDR3 is 16 amino acids. CDR1 is SGHTA and CDR2 is FQGNSA in the germline V gene. The CDR3 DNA reads TGTGCCAGCAGCGCGAAGCGGGGGCCACGACCCTACGAGCAGTACTTC. This encodes CASSAKRGPRPYEQYF.

This rearrangement joins TRBV6-5 to TRBJ1-1; D is ambiguous. Between the trimmed V and J ends, which lost 2 bases and 7 bases, there was a span of 8 bases. CDR3 length: 12 residues. Looked up from germline, CDR1 is MNHEY and CDR2 is SVGAGI. CDR3 sequence reads: CASSYNGSEAFF. In DNA form, the CDR3 reads TGTGCCAGCAGTTACAACGGGAGTGAAGCTTTCTTT.

The CDR3 reads CASSSDQNGAGELFF. DNA for the CDR3: TGTGCCAGCTCATCGGACCAGAACGGGGCCGGGGAGCTGTTTTTT. The chain links TRBV18 to TRBJ2-2, with a tentative D call TRBD2 (5 bases). This CDR3 comprises 15 residues. The V end was cut by 5 bases, the J end by 6 bases, with 16 bases between. Germline-derived CDR1 and CDR2 are KGHSH and LQKENI.

The chain carries TRBV6-1 and TRBJ1-2, with 9 nucleotides matching TRBD1. J lost 2 bases, V lost 5 bases, and 6 bases had no gene match. The germline V gene encodes CDR1 MNHNS and CDR2 SASEGT. This CDR3 comprises 15 residues. The DNA of the CDR3 is TGTGCCAGCAGTACCCGGACAGGGGCCAACTATGGCTACACCTTC. Translating it yields CASSTRTGANYGYTF.

A single count supports this clone. The J gene is TRBJ2-1, the V gene TRBV27; D is perhaps TRBD2 (6 bases). CDR1 MNHEY and CDR2 SMNVEV come from the germline V gene (reference sequence). The ends were cut back, 8 bases at V and 7 bases at J, with 15 bases in the middle. This CDR3 contains 13 residues. CDR3 in amino acids: CASALEGTNEQFF. CDR3 bases: TGTGCCAGCGCTCTGGAGGGGACTAATGAGCAGTTCTTC.

In regard to this clone: One junction end disagrees with the germline gene, perhaps due to a read error. The J gene is TRBJ1-2, the V gene TRBV6-6; D possibly corresponds to TRBD1 (6 bases). Germline V gene lookup returns CDR1 MNHNY and CDR2 SVGAGI (reference sequence). There are 13 residues in the CDR3. The CDR3 is CATQMDLDGGYPF. The CDR3 bases are TGTGCCACACAGATGGACCTTGATGGGGGCTACCCCTTC.

Details on this clone: One junction end does not reproduce the germline sequence, and a read error may be involved. This sequence joins TRBV7-9 and TRBJ1-1, with TRBD1 matching 9 bases. The CDR3 loop spans 12 amino acids. Germline values: CDR1 SEHNR, CDR2 FQNEAQ (reference sequence). CDR3 bases: TGTTCCAGCAGCCTGGGACAGGGCGAAGCTTTCTTT. Translation: CSSSLGQGEAFF.

The J gene is TRBJ2-7, the V gene TRBV7-6; TRBD2 is a possible D gene (5 bases). CDR1 and CDR2 from the germline V gene are SGHVS and FNYEAQ. The CDR3 consists of 16 residues. With 6 bases removed from V and 0 bases from J, the gap between germline ends came to 18 bases. In nucleotides, the CDR3 is TGTGCCAGCAGTCATAGGTTACTAGGGAGCTCCTACGAGCAGTACTTC. The encoded protein is CASSHRLLGSSYEQYF. Looking up the rest from reference TRBV7-6 and TRBJ2-7 gives the full variable domain: GAGVSQSPRYKVTKRGQDVALRCDPISGHVSLYWYRQALGQGPEFLTYFNYEAQQDKSGLPNDRFSAERPEGSISTLTIQRTEQRDSAMYRCASSHRLLGSSYEQYFGPGTRLTVT.

This clone has only a few counts. The chain combines TRBV19 with TRBJ1-3, with D uncertain. The germline V and J ends were trimmed by 7 bases and 3 bases, with 19 bases remaining between them. Germline CDR1 reads LNHDA; CDR2 reads SQIVND (reference sequence). This CDR3 spans 16 amino acids. CDR3 sequence: CASTITARGYGNTIYF. For the CDR3, the DNA is TGTGCCAGTACCATTACCGCCCGCGGATATGGAAACACCATATATTTT.

The CDR3 DNA reads TGCGCCAGCAGCCAATTTTGGAGGGGGGGCACTGAAGCTTTCTTT. Amino acids: CASSQFWRGGTEAFF. The chain is built from TRBV4-1 and TRBJ1-1; possible D gene TRBD1, 6 bases. Germline V gene lookup returns CDR1 MGHRA and CDR2 YSYEKL. The V end lost 2 bases, the J end lost 4 bases, and 14 bases lay between the germline ends. The CDR3 is 15 residues long.

The chain recombines TRBV19 with TRBJ1-2; maybe TRBD1 (6 bases). The germline V gene has CDR1 LNHDA and CDR2 SQIVND (reference sequence). The CDR3 runs 15 residues. V was clipped by 6 bases and J by 0 bases, with 14 bases between them. CDR3 in amino acids: CASRPGDTTNYGYTF. For the CDR3, the DNA is TGTGCCAGTAGACCAGGGGATACTACTAACTATGGCTACACCTTC. The entire variable domain, with the rest obtained from reference TRBV19 and TRBJ1-2, is as follows: DGGITQSPKYLFRKEGQNVTLSCEQNLNHDAMYWYRQDPGQGLRLIYYSQIVNDFQKGDIAEGYSVSREKKESFPLTVTSAQKNPTAFYLCASRPGDTTNYGYTFGSGTRLTVV.

CDR3 sequence reads: CASSSTGETYNEQFF. CDR3 bases: TGTGCCAGCAGCTCGACAGGGGAAACCTACAATGAGCAGTTCTTC. The chain combines TRBV13 with TRBJ2-1, with 8 bases lining up with TRBD1. Trimming at V came to 4 bases and at J to 2 bases, leaving 4 bases not matched to a gene. This CDR3 is built from 15 residues. Per germline, CDR1 PRHDT and CDR2 FYEKMQ (reference sequence).

This chain uses TRBV6-1 with TRBJ2-6; the D is unclear. V gave up 1 base and J gave up 0 bases, with 10 bases separating them. CDR1 MNHNS and CDR2 SASEGT come from the germline V gene. The CDR3 is 17 residues long. The CDR3 coding sequence is TGTGCCAGCAGTGAAGGTAGCACCAGCTCTGGGGCCAACGTCCTGACTTTC. Its translation: CASSEGSTSSGANVLTF.